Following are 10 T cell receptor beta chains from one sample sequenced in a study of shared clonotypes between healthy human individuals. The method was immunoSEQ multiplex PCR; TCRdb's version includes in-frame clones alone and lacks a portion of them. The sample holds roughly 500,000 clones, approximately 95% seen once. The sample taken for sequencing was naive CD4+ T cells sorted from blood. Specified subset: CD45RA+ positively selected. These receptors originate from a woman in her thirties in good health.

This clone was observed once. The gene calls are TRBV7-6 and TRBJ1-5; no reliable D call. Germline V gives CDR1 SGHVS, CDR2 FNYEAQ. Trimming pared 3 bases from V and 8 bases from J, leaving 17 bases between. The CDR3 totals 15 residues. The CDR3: CASSLWGGWEKPQHF. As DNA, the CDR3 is TGTGCCAGCAGCTTGTGGGGAGGTTGGGAAAAGCCCCAGCATTTT.

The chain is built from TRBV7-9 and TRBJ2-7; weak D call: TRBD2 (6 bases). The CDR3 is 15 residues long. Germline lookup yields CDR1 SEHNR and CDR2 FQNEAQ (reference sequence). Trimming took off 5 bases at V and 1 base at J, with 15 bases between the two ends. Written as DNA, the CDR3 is TGTGCCAGCAGCGCCAGCGCGGGAAGGTCCTACGAGCAGTACTTC. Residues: CASSASAGRSYEQYF.

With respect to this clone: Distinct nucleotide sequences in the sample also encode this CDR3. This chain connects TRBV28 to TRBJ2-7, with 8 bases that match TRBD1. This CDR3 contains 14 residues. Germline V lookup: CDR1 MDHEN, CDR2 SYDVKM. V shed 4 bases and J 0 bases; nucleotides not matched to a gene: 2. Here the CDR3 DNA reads TGTGCCAGCAGTTCTACAGGGGGCTCCTACGAGCAGTACTTC. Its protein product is CASSSTGGSYEQYF. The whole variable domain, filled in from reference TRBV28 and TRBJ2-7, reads DVKVTQSSRYLVKRTGEKVFLECVQDMDHENMFWYRQDPGLGLRLIYFSYDVKMKEKGDIPEGYSVSREKKERFSLILESASTNQTSMYLCASSSTGGSYEQYFGPGTRLTVT.

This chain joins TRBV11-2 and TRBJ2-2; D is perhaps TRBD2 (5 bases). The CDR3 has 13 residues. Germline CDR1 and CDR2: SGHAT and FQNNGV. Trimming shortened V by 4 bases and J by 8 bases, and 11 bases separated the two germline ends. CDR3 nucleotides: TGTGCCAGCAGCTCGATACGGGAAGGGGAGCTGTTTTTT. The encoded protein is CASSSIREGELFF. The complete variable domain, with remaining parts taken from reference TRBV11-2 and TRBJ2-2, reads EAGVAQSPRYKIIEKRQSVAFWCNPISGHATLYWYQQILGQGPKLLIQFQNNGVVDDSQLPKDRFSAERLKGVDSTLKIQPAKLEDSAVYLCASSSIREGELFFGEGSRLTVL.

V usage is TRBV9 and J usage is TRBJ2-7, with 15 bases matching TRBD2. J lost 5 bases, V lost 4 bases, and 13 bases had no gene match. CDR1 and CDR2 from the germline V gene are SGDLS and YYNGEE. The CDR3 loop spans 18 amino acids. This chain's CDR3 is CASSIGTSGRFRSDEQYF. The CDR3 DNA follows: TGTGCCAGCAGCATAGGGACTAGCGGGAGGTTCCGTAGTGACGAGCAGTACTTC.

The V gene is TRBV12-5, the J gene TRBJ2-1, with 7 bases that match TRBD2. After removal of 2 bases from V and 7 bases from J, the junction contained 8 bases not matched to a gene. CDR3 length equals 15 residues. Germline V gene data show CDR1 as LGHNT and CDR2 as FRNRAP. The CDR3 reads CASGLWGGFRNEQFF. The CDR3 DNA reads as TGTGCTAGTGGTTTGTGGGGGGGATTCCGGAATGAGCAGTTCTTC.

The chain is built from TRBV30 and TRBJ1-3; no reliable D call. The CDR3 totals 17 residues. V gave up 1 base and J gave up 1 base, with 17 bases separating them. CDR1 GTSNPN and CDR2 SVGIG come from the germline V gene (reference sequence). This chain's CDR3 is CAWSGVSREDSGNTIYF. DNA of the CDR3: TGTGCCTGGAGTGGGGTGAGTCGGGAAGATTCTGGAAACACCATATATTTT. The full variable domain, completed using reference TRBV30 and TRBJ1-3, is SQTIHQWPATLVQPVGSPLSLECTVEGTSNPNLYWYRQAAGRGLQLLFYSVGIGQISSEVPQNLSASRPQDRQFILSSKKLLLSDSGFYLCAWSGVSREDSGNTIYFGEGSWLTVV.

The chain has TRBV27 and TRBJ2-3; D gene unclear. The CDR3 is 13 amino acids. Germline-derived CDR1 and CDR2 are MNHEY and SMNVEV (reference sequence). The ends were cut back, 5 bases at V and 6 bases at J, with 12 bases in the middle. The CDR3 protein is CASSVTRMDTQYF. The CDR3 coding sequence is TGTGCCAGCAGTGTTACTCGGATGGATACGCAGTATTTT.

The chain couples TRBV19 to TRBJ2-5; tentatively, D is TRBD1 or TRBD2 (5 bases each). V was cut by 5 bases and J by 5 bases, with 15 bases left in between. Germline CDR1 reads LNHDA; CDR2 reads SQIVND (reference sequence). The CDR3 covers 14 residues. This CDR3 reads CASSSILGEETQYF. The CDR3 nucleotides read TGTGCCAGTAGTTCGATACTAGGGGAGGAGACCCAGTACTTC.

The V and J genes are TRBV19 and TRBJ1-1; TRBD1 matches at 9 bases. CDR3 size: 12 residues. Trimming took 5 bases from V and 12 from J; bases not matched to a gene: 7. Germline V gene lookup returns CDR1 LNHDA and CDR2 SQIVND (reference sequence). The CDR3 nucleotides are TGTGCCAGTAGTTCGAGGACAGGGGTTACTTTCTTT. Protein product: CASSSRTGVTFF.